What follows are 27 T cell receptor beta chains derived from one specimen sequenced in a study of T-cell reconstitution after alpha-beta-depleted transplantation in children. Library preparation (for TCRbeta) was performed with unique molecular identifiers. From the PCR reads, TCRdb called clonotypes with MiXCR, one entry per CDR3 protein. The data contain hundreds of thousands of distinct CDR3 sequences, roughly 15% of them singletons. The starting material was PBMCs, mostly from graft donor cells, obtained 360 days after TCRalphabeta/CD19-depleted stem cell transplant. The receptors come from a male patient younger than 18 who had a stem cell transplant for acute lymphoblastic leukemia, so the T cells may come from the graft donor.

Worth noting for this clonotype: One junction end does not reproduce the germline sequence, and a read error may be involved. The chain combines TRBV14 with TRBJ2-7, with D unresolved. The length of the CDR3 is 11 residues. Germline loops: CDR1 SGHDN, CDR2 FVKESK. CDR3 DNA: TGTGCCAGCAGCCACCACAAAACCTTAAGCTTC. Amino acids: CASSHHKTLSF.

This clonotype appeared a few times. The chain has TRBV7-8 and TRBJ1-6; D is unclear. V shed 3 bases and J shed 0 bases, with 9 bases lying between them. Germline values: CDR1 SGHVS, CDR2 FQNEAQ. The CDR3 sequence is 16 residues long. This CDR3 is CASSLAQSSYNSPLHF. Here the CDR3 DNA reads TGTGCCAGCAGCTTGGCTCAGAGCTCCTATAATTCACCCCTCCACTTT.

The chain joins TRBV2 to TRBJ1-5, with D possibly TRBD1 on 6 matching bases. Trimming removed 4 bases at V and 2 bases at J, with 9 bases between. Germline V gives CDR1 SNHLY, CDR2 FYNNEI. The CDR3 sequence is 14 residues long. CDR3 bases: TGTGCCAGCAGTGGGGACACTCGCAATCAGCCCCAGCATTTT. It is translated as CASSGDTRNQPQHF.

Details on this clonotype: This may come from a read error, since a much larger clone is one base off. This chain uses TRBV29-1 with TRBJ2-6, with D uncertain. Germline V CDR1 and CDR2: SQVTM, ANQGSEA. V was shortened by 1 base and J by 8 bases, with 12 bases between the two germline ends. The CDR3 covers 14 residues. CDR3 coding DNA: TGCAGCGTTGAAGTAGGAATGGGGTCCAACGTCCTGACTTTC. This translates into CSVEVGMGSNVLTF. The variable domain in full, completed from reference TRBV29-1 and TRBJ2-6, reads SAVISQKPSRDICQRGTSLTIQCQVDSQVTMMFWYRQQPGQSLTLIATANQGSEATYESGFVIDKFPISRPNLTFSTLTVSNMSPEDSSIYLCSVEVGMGSNVLTFGAGSRLTVL.

This clonotype was seen only a few times. V and J are TRBV7-8 and TRBJ2-4; TRBD2 agrees at 8 bases. V trimming: 1 base; J trimming: 3 bases; junction bases outside the gene matches: 11. Germline V CDR1 and CDR2: SGHVS, FQNEAQ. The CDR3 is made up of 18 amino acids. CDR3 DNA: TGTGCCAGCAGCTTAGTTTCCCTAGCGGGCCAACGCAAAAACATTCAGTACTTC. It yields the protein CASSLVSLAGQRKNIQYF.

This clonotype was counted only a few times. The CDR3 is CSVDGDRGGRTDTQYF. In nucleotides, the CDR3 is TGCAGCGTTGACGGAGACAGGGGAGGACGGACAGATACGCAGTATTTT. V usage is TRBV29-1 and J usage is TRBJ2-3, with 8 nucleotides matching TRBD1. Per germline, CDR1 SQVTM and CDR2 ANQGSEA. V was pared by 3 bases and J by 3 bases, with 11 bases of the junction left unmatched. CDR3 size: 16 residues.

This clonotype was seen more than once but under ten times. The rearrangement uses TRBV4-1 and TRBJ2-4; D gene uncertain. V lost 1 base and J lost 14, with 9 bases in between. CDR1 is MGHRA and CDR2 is YSYEKL in the germline V gene. This CDR3 is built from 11 residues. CDR3 in amino acids: CASSQVGSKYF. In nucleotides, the CDR3 is TGCGCCAGCAGCCAAGTGGGGTCGAAGTACTTC.

This clonotype showed up many times. This sequence joins TRBV5-1 and TRBJ2-5, with D perhaps TRBD2 (5 bases). The CDR3 is 15 residues long. Trimming removed 4 bases at V and 4 bases at J, with 17 bases between. Germline CDR1 SGHRS, CDR2 YFSETQ. The CDR3 region is CASSHEEGSVETQYF. CDR3 nucleotide sequence: TGCGCCAGCAGCCATGAAGAGGGTTCGGTAGAGACCCAGTACTTC. The full variable domain, rest sourced from reference TRBV5-1 and TRBJ2-5, is KAGVTQTPRYLIKTRGQQVTLSCSPISGHRSVSWYQQTPGQGLQFLFEYFSETQRNKGNFPGRFSGRQFSNSRSEMNVSTLELGDSALYLCASSHEEGSVETQYFGPGTRLLVL.

This clonotype was detected a few times. The chain carries TRBV24-1 and TRBJ2-1; 8 positions match TRBD2. The CDR3 is 18 residues long. Germline V gene data show CDR1 as KGHDR and CDR2 as SFDVKD. The V segment lost 4 bases and the J segment 2 bases; nucleotides outside the gene matches: 12. The CDR3 nucleotides read TGTGCCACCAGTGACCAGGACAGAGAACTAGCGGCCTACAATGAGCAGTTCTTC. It yields the protein CATSDQDRELAAYNEQFF.

The chain combines TRBV5-1 with TRBJ2-7, with 7 bases lining up with TRBD1. Germline V CDR1 and CDR2: SGHRS, YFSETQ. V lost 4 bases to trimming and J lost 4 bases; unmatched junction nucleotides: 14. The CDR3 spans 16 residues. The CDR3 spells CASSPTGRRTSYEQYF. The CDR3 DNA reads as TGCGCCAGCAGCCCGACAGGGCGCAGGACAAGTTACGAGCAGTACTTC.

The chain employs TRBV29-1 and TRBJ1-4; TRBD1 aligns across 7 bases. The J segment lost 3 bases and the V segment lost 4 bases, leaving 5 bases of the junction unmatched. Germline V gives CDR1 SQVTM, CDR2 ANQGSEA. This CDR3 contains 14 residues. The CDR3 DNA is TGCAGCGTTGGGAGACAGGGAGCTAATGAAAAACTGTTTTTT. Translated: CSVGRQGANEKLFF.

J is TRBJ1-1 and V is TRBV5-1; 11 nucleotides agree with TRBD1. Trimming removed 0 bases from V and 8 bases from J; junction bases left unmatched: 9. This CDR3 contains 16 residues. The germline V gene has CDR1 SGHRS and CDR2 YFSETQ. The CDR3 protein is CASSLGVRDRGIEAFF. The CDR3 nucleotides are TGCGCCAGCAGCTTGGGGGTTCGGGACAGGGGGATCGAAGCTTTCTTT.

CDR3: CAIGEQGSPEGYTF. DNA for the CDR3: TGTGCCATCGGGGAACAGGGATCCCCTGAGGGCTACACCTTC. The chain is built from TRBV10-3 and TRBJ1-2; possible D gene TRBD1, 6 bases. The CDR3 is 14 residues long. The germline V gene has CDR1 ENHRY and CDR2 SYGVKD. V lost 8 bases and J 8 bases, leaving 21 bases between the germline ends.

This clonotype was recorded at least ten times. Here the CDR3 reads CASSPSPGATDTQYF. For the CDR3, the DNA is TGTGCCAGCAGCCCCAGTCCGGGGGCCACAGATACGCAGTATTTT. The chain couples TRBV7-8 to TRBJ2-3, with D perhaps assigned TRBD1 or TRBD2 (6 bases each). Looked up from germline, CDR1 is SGHVS and CDR2 is FQNEAQ. The CDR3 totals 15 residues. Between the trimmed V and J ends, which lost 5 bases and 2 bases, there was a span of 14 bases.

The chain carries TRBV5-6 and TRBJ2-2; the D gene is possibly TRBD2 (6 bases). The ends were cut back, 4 bases at V and 2 bases at J, with 15 bases in the middle. CDR3 length equals 16 residues. Germline CDR1 reads SGHDT; CDR2 reads YYEEEE. The CDR3 sequence: CASSQATRGNTGELFF. The CDR3 DNA reads TGTGCCAGCAGCCAGGCTACGCGGGGAAACACCGGGGAGCTGTTTTTT.

This chain uses TRBV7-2 with TRBJ2-7; D remains unclear. This CDR3 has 14 residues. Trimming shortened V by 2 bases and J by 3 bases, and 11 bases separated the two germline ends. Germline CDR1 SGHTA, CDR2 FQGNSA. CDR3 sequence (DNA): TGTGCCAGCAGCTTAAAGGGTGTTAACTACGAGCAGTACTTC. Protein product: CASSLKGVNYEQYF.

The genes are TRBV28 and TRBJ2-5; D call uncertain. In germline, CDR1 is MDHEN, CDR2 SYDVKM. V gave up 5 bases and J gave up 9 bases, with 7 bases separating them. The CDR3 covers 10 residues. The CDR3 DNA sequence: TGTGCCAGCAGTCTGGGTCCCCAGTACTTC. This gives the protein CASSLGPQYF.

This clonotype came up a few times. The chain links TRBV7-9 to TRBJ2-3, with D possibly TRBD2 on 7 matching bases. This CDR3 region has 15 residues. The V and J ends lost 7 bases and 5 bases respectively, with 19 bases between them. From germline, CDR1 is SEHNR and CDR2 FQNEAQ (reference sequence). The CDR3 DNA reads as TGTGCCAGCACCTCAGTTCCAAGGGGGGGAGATACGCAGTATTTT. Its protein is CASTSVPRGGDTQYF.

This clonotype was observed a handful of times. CDR3 residues: CASSEREGGTQPQHF. CDR3 coding DNA: TGTGCCAGCAGTGAAAGGGAAGGGGGAACTCAGCCCCAGCATTTT. This chain connects TRBV2 to TRBJ1-5, with a weak D call TRBD1 (6 bases). Germline V lookup: CDR1 SNHLY, CDR2 FYNNEI. Trimming cost V 2 bases and J 6 bases, with 14 bases left between them. The CDR3 extends over 15 amino acids. The whole variable domain, filled in from reference TRBV2 and TRBJ1-5, reads EPEVTQTPSHQVTQMGQEVILRCVPISNHLYFYWYRQILGQKVEFLVSFYNNEISEKSEIFDDQFSVERPDGSNFTLKIRSTKLEDSAMYFCASSEREGGTQPQHFGDGTRLSIL.

The chain uses TRBV20-1 and TRBJ1-1, with TRBD1 matching over 8 bases. From germline, CDR1 is DFQATT and CDR2 SNEGSKA (reference sequence). V gave up 3 bases and J gave up 1 base; unmatched junction bases: 1. The CDR3 extends over 13 amino acids. The chain's CDR3 is CSASRGRNTEAFF. The CDR3 region has the DNA TGCAGTGCTAGCAGGGGGCGGAACACTGAAGCTTTCTTT.

This clonotype was seen ten or more times. The CDR3, as DNA: TGTGCCAGCACCGCCTCAGAGTACAATGAGCAGTTCTTC. Its protein product is CASTASEYNEQFF. The chain couples TRBV27 to TRBJ2-1; D remains unclear. Between the trimmed V and J ends, which lost 7 bases and 4 bases, there was a span of 11 bases. This CDR3 has 13 residues. Germline V gene sequence: CDR1 MNHEY, CDR2 SMNVEV (reference sequence).

The chain carries TRBV21-1 and TRBJ2-7; TRBD2 was called by the table and not checked on the DNA. TRBV21-1 is flagged as a pseudogene. This CDR3 comprises 17 residues. The DNA of the CDR3 is TGTGCCAGCAGCAATCGCCCGGCTAGCGGGAGGTCCTACGAGCAGTACTTC. This translates into CASSNRPASGRSYEQYF.

This clonotype was seen more than once but under ten times. CDR3 protein: CSVALGGGPTDTQYF. For the CDR3, the DNA is TGCAGCGTCGCCCTAGGGGGAGGGCCGACAGATACGCAGTATTTT. V usage is TRBV29-1 and J usage is TRBJ2-3; D perhaps matches TRBD2 (7 bases). Germline values: CDR1 SQVTM, CDR2 ANQGSEA. CDR3 length: 15 residues. V shed 6 bases and J shed 3 bases, with 19 bases lying between them.

As concerns this clonotype: Mismatch with germline at one junction end may stem from a read error. The V call is TRBV5-1, the J call TRBJ1-3; 8 bases are shared with TRBD1. The CDR3 is made up of 14 amino acids. Germline assignment: CDR1 SGHRS and CDR2 YFSETQ. The CDR3 DNA reads TGCGCCAGCACCAAGACAGGGGCTGGAAACACCAAATATTTT. This codes for CASTKTGAGNTKYF.

The gene calls are TRBV5-1 and TRBJ1-2; D is unclear. CDR1 is SGHRS, CDR2 YFSETQ, per germline. This CDR3 comprises 13 residues. Trimming removed 2 bases at V and 5 bases at J, with 10 bases between. The CDR3 DNA reads as TGCGCCAGCAGCTTCGGGATCTATTATGGCTACACCTTC. Translation: CASSFGIYYGYTF. The variable domain in full, with the rest retrieved from reference TRBV5-1 and TRBJ1-2, is KAGVTQTPRYLIKTRGQQVTLSCSPISGHRSVSWYQQTPGQGLQFLFEYFSETQRNKGNFPGRFSGRQFSNSRSEMNVSTLELGDSALYLCASSFGIYYGYTFGSGTRLTVV.

This clonotype has a count of ten or more. The J gene is TRBJ1-1, the V gene TRBV3-1; weak D call: TRBD1 (6 bases). The CDR3 consists of 17 residues. Germline V gene sequence: CDR1 LGHDT, CDR2 YNNKEL (reference sequence). For the CDR3, the DNA is TGTGCTACCCAGCAGTGGGCAGGGGTAGCGGTGAACACTGAAGCTTTCTTT. Translation gives CATQQWAGVAVNTEAFF.

This clonotype has ten or more counts. This chain uses TRBV27 with TRBJ2-7, with TRBD2 as a possible D gene (5 bases). Trimming removed 5 bases at V and 6 bases at J, with 8 bases between. In germline, CDR1 is MNHEY, CDR2 SMNVEV (reference sequence). The CDR3 runs 11 residues. The CDR3 DNA sequence: TGTGCCAGCAGTAGCGGCGTCGAGCAGTACTTC. It codes for CASSSGVEQYF.